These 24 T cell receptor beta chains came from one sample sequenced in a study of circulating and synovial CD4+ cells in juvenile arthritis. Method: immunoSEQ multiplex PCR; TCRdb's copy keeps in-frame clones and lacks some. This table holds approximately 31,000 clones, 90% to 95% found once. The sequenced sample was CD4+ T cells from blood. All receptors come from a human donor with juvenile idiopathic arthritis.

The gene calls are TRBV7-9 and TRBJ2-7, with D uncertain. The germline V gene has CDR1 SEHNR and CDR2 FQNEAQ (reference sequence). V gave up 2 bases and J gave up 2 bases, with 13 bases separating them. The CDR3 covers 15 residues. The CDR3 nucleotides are TGTGCCAGCAGCTTAATGCAGGCTTTGACCTACGAGCAGTACTTC. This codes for CASSLMQALTYEQYF.

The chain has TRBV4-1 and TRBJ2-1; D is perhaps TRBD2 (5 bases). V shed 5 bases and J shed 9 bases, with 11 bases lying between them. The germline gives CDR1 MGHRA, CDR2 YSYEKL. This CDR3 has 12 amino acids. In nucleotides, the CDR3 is TGCGCCAGCAGCTCGGGAATTCCTGAGCAGTTCTTC. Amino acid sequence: CASSSGIPEQFF.

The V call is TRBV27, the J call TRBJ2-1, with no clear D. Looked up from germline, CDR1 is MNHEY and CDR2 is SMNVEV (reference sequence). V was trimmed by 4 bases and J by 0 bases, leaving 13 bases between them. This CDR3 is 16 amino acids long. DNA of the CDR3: TGTGCCAGCAGTTCCAAAATCCGAGGCTCCTACAATGAGCAGTTCTTC. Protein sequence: CASSSKIRGSYNEQFF.

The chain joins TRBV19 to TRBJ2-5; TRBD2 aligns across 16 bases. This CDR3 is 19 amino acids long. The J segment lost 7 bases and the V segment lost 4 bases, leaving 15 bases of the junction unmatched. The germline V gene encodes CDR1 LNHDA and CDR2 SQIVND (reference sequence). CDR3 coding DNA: TGTGCCAGTAGTAGAGGGACTAGCGGGGGGGCGTTCCAGGCGGGGACCCAGTACTTC. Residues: CASSRGTSGGAFQAGTQYF.

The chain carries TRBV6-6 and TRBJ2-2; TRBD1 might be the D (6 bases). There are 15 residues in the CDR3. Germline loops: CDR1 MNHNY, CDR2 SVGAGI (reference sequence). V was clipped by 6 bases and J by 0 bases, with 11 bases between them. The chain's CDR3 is CASRTGQTNTGELFF. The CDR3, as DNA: TGTGCCAGCAGAACCGGACAGACGAACACCGGGGAGCTGTTTTTT.

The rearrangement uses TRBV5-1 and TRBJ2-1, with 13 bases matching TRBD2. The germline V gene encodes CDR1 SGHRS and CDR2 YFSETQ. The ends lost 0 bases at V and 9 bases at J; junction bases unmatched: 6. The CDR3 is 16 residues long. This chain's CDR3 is CASSLEGLAGVTEQFF. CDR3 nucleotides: TGCGCCAGCAGCTTGGAAGGACTAGCGGGAGTAACTGAGCAGTTCTTC.

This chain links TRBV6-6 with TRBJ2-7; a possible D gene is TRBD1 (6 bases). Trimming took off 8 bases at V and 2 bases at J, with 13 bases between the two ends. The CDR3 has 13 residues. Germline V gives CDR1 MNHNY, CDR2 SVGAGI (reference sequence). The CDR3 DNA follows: TGTGCCAGCTCTCTCAGGGGACCCTACGAGCAGTACTTC. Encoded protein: CASSLRGPYEQYF.

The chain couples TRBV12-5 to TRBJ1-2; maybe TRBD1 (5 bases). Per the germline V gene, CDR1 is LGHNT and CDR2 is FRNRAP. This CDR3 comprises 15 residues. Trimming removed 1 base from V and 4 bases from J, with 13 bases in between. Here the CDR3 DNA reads TGTGCTAGTGGTTTGGGCGATACGGGACTCTATGGCTACACCTTC. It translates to CASGLGDTGLYGYTF.

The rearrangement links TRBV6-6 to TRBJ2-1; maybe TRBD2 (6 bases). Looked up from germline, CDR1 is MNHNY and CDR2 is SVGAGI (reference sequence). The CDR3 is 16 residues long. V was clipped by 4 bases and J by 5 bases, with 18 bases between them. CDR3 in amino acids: CASSSRSSGLNNEQFF. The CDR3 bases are TGTGCCAGCAGTTCCCGGAGCAGCGGGCTTAACAATGAGCAGTTCTTC.

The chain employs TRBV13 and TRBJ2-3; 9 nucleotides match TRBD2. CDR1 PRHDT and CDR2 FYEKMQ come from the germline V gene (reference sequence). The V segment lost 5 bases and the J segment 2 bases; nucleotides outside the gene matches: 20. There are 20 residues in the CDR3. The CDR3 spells CASSPRRKRGVSFHTDTQYF. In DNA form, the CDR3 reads TGTGCCAGCAGCCCGCGAAGGAAGCGGGGGGTGAGCTTTCACACAGATACGCAGTATTTT.

Here the CDR3 reads CASTDRTGELFF. The CDR3 DNA reads TGTGCCAGCACCGACAGGACCGGGGAGCTGTTTTTT. The chain recombines TRBV25-1 with TRBJ2-2; D might be TRBD1 (6 bases). Germline V gives CDR1 MGHDK, CDR2 SYGVNS. The CDR3 covers 12 residues. Trimming left V 7 bases short and J 5 bases short, with 8 bases between.

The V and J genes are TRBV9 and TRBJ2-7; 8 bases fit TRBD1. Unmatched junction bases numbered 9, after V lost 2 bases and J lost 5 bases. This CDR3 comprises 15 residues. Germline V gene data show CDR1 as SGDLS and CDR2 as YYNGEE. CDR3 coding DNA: TGTGCCAGCAGCGTGCACTCGACAGGGGACAACGAGCAGTACTTC. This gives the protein CASSVHSTGDNEQYF.

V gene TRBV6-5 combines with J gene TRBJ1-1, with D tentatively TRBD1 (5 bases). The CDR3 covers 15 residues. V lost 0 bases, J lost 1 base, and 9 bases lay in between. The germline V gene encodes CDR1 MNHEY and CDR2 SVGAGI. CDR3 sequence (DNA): TGTGCCAGCAGTTACTCGAAGGGGCGGAACACTGAAGCTTTCTTT. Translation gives CASSYSKGRNTEAFF.

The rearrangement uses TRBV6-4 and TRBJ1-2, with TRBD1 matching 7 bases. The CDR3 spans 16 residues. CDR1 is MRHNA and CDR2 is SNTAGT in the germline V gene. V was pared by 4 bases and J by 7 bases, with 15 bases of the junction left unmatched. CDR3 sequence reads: CASSASSGTASGGYTF. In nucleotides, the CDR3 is TGTGCCAGCAGTGCTTCCTCCGGGACAGCCAGTGGTGGCTACACCTTC.

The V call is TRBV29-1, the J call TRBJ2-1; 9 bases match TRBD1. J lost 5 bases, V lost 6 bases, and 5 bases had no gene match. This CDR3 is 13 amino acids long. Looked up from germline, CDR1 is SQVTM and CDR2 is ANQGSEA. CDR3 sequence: CSVGTGINNEQFF. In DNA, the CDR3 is TGCAGCGTCGGGACAGGGATAAACAATGAGCAGTTCTTC.

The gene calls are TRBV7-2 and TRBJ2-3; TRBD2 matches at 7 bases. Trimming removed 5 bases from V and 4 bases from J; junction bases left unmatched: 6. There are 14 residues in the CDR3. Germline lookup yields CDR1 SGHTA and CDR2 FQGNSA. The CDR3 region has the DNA TGTGCCAGCAGCCCACGACTAGCTTCAGATACGCAGTATTTT. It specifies CASSPRLASDTQYF.

DNA of the CDR3: TGTGCTAGTGGTTTGGTTATATCCAGGACTGGTAGAGAGACCCAGTACTTC. It specifies CASGLVISRTGRETQYF. This chain connects TRBV12-5 to TRBJ2-5, with D perhaps matching TRBD2 (5 bases). The CDR3 loop spans 17 amino acids. From germline, CDR1 is LGHNT and CDR2 FRNRAP. V shed 0 bases and J shed 4 bases, with 18 bases lying between them.

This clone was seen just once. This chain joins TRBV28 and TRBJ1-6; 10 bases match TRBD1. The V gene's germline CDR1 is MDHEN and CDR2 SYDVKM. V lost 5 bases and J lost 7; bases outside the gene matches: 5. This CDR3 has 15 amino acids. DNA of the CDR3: TGTGCCAGCAGTCCGAGACAGGGGGCAAATTCACCCCTCCACTTT. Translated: CASSPRQGANSPLHF. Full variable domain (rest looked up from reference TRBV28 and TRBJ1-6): DVKVTQSSRYLVKRTGEKVFLECVQDMDHENMFWYRQDPGLGLRLIYFSYDVKMKEKGDIPEGYSVSREKKERFSLILESASTNQTSMYLCASSPRQGANSPLHFGNGTRLTVT.

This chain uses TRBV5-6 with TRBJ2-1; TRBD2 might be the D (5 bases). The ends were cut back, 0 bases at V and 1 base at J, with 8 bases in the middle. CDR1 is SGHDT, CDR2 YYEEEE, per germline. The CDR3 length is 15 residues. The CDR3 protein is CASSLGGWSYNEQFF. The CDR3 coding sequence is TGTGCCAGCAGCTTGGGCGGGTGGTCCTACAATGAGCAGTTCTTC.

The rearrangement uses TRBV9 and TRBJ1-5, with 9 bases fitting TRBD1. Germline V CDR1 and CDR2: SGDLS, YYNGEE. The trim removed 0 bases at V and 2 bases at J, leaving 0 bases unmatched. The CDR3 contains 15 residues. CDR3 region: CASSVGDRGNQPQHF. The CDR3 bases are TGTGCCAGCAGCGTAGGGGACAGGGGCAATCAGCCCCAGCATTTT.

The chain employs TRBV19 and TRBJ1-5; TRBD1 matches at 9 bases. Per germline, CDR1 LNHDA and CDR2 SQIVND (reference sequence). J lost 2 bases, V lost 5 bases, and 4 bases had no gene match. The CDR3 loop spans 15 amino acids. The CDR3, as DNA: TGTGCCAGTAGTTCGGGGACAGGGCGCAATCAGCCCCAGCATTTT. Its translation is CASSSGTGRNQPQHF.

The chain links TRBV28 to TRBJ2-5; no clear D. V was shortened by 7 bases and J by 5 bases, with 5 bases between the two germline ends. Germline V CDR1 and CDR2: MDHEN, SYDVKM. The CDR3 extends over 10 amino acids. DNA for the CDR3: TGTGCCAGCATGTCGGAGACCCAGTACTTC. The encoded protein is CASMSETQYF.

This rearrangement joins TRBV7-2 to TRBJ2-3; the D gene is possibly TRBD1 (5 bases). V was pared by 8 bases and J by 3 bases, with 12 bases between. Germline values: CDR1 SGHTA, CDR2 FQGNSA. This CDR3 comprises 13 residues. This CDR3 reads CASVQGGTDTQYF. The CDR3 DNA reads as TGTGCCAGCGTTCAGGGTGGGACAGATACGCAGTATTTT.

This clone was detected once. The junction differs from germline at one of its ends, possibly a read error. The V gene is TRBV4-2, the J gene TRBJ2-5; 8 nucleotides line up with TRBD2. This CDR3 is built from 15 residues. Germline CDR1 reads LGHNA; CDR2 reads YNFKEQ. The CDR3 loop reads CASSQSSSGGPIFHF. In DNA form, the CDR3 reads TGTGCCAGCAGCCAATCTTCGTCGGGGGGGCCGATTTTTCACTTC.